The source of this T cell receptor beta chain is a study of blood T cell repertoires in COVID-19. Study-level information: The origin of the acute and convalescent COVID-19 samples was the United States, Italy and Spain. PBMCs, B-cell-depleted T cells, or T cells were the source of the cDNA or gDNA that made up the material.

The Seattle patients joined while their infection was active and were tracked longitudinally afterward. Produced via immunoSEQ multiplex PCR; TCRdb's table is partial and in-frame only. This sample has about 230,000 clones; roughly 85% occur once, and the top ten carry roughly 4.6%. The V end lost 4 bases, the J end lost 7 bases, and 7 bases lay between the germline ends. There are 11 residues in the CDR3. Material: peripheral blood. V is TRBV12-3 or TRBV12-4 and J is TRBJ1-1, with D hard to call. This TCR was recovered from a man aged 45-65 years with COVID-19, enrolled during active disease. For the CDR3, the DNA is TGTGCCAGCAGTTCCGGACTTGAAGCTTTCTTT. Protein product: CASSSGLEAFF.